This T cell receptor (beta chain) was profiled in a study of regulatory and conventional T cells in RAG deficiency. Study findings and constraints: RAG-deficient patients showed markedly lower Shannon entropy and higher Simpson indices than control T-cell subsets. Patient subsets had shorter CDR3s; Omenn Treg-Tconv overlap exceeded 80%.

The repertoire was sequenced with immunoSEQ multiplex PCR; TCRdb's copy has only in-frame clones and lacks some. The sample records more than 300 clones, 35% to 45% being singletons. The CDR3 extends over 13 amino acids. Remarks on this clone: Its antigen is as yet unknown. Its ends do not fully match the called genes, so a read error is possible.

The TCR sequence derives from a human donor with RAG deficiency presenting as severe combined immunodeficiency. This chain uses TRBV5-3 with TRBJ2-1; D is ambiguous. TRBV5-3 is placed among ORFs of uncertain function. Sequenced sample: CD8+ T cells sorted from blood. This CDR3 reads CASSLPLYNEQFF. CDR3 nucleotide sequence: TGTGCCAGCAGCTTACCCCTCTACAATGAGCAGTTCTTC.